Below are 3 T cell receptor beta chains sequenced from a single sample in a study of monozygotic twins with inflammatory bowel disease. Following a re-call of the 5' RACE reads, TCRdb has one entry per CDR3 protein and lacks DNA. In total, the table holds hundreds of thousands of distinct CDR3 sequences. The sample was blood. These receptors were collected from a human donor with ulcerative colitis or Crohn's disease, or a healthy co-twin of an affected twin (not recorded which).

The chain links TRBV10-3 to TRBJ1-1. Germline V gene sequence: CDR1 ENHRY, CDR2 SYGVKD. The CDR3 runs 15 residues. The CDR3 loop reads CAISESTAVGTEAFF.

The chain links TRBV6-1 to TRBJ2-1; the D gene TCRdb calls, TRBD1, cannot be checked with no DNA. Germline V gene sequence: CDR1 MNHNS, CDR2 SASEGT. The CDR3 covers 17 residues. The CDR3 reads CASSEGVRQGRYNEQFF.

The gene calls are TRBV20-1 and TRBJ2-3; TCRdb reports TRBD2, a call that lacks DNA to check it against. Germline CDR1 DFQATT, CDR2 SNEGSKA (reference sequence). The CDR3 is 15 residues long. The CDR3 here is CSARVAGGHTDTQYF.